What follows is one TCR beta chain and its context. Its specificity is not known. Germline CDR1 and CDR2: SGDLS and YYNGEE. V dropped 2 bases and J dropped 7; count of bases not matched to a gene: 4. The CDR3 has 15 amino acids. The source of the sample is a study of T cell responses to AZD1222 COVID-19 vaccine. Whole-study findings and limits: A mostly white British donor set with more females was recruited, and clonal diversity was possibly underestimated. Only a handful of individuals given AZD1222 were seropositive at baseline.

The repertoire was sequenced with immunoSEQ multiplex PCR; TCRdb's copy has only in-frame clones and lacks some. This table has 160,000 or so clones, 85% to 90% appearing once. The chain recombines TRBV9 with TRBJ1-4; 11 bases align to TRBD1. The clonotype originates from an adult in good health. The sequencing used peripheral blood, collected on day 0 of AZD1222 vaccination. The CDR3 loop is CASSVRDRGGEKLFF. The CDR3, as DNA: TGTGCCAGCAGCGTGAGGGACAGGGGGGGTGAAAAACTGTTTTTT.